This T cell receptor beta chain is from a study of T cells in Graves' hyperthyroidism and ophthalmopathy. The CDR3 consists of 15 residues. Germline values: CDR1 SNHLY, CDR2 FYNNEI. V lost 2 bases and J lost 0; bases outside the gene matches: 1. This clonotype was found many times. With a duration under 2 months, the hyperthyroidism was newly diagnosed in patients aged 18 to 65. Researchers took RNA transcripts and amplified the TCR beta CDR3 regions from them. HTBI primers were used for first-round RT-PCR of the TCR CDR3. TCRdb recomputed calls from the multiplex PCR reads with MiXCR, one row per CDR3 protein. Here the sample spans a few hundred thousand distinct CDR3 sequences, about half being singletons.

The chain employs TRBV2 and TRBJ2-5, with 9 bases lining up with TRBD2. The sequence came from a woman between 18 and 30 years old with Graves' hyperthyroidism. Specimen: peripheral blood or thyroid tissue (not recorded which). The CDR3: CASSERLADQETQYF. DNA of the CDR3: TGTGCCAGCAGTGAAAGACTAGCGGACCAAGAGACCCAGTACTTC. Supplemented by reference TRBV2 and TRBJ2-5, the full variable domain reads EPEVTQTPSHQVTQMGQEVILRCVPISNHLYFYWYRQILGQKVEFLVSFYNNEISEKSEIFDDQFSVERPDGSNFTLKIRSTKLEDSAMYFCASSERLADQETQYFGPGTRLLVL.